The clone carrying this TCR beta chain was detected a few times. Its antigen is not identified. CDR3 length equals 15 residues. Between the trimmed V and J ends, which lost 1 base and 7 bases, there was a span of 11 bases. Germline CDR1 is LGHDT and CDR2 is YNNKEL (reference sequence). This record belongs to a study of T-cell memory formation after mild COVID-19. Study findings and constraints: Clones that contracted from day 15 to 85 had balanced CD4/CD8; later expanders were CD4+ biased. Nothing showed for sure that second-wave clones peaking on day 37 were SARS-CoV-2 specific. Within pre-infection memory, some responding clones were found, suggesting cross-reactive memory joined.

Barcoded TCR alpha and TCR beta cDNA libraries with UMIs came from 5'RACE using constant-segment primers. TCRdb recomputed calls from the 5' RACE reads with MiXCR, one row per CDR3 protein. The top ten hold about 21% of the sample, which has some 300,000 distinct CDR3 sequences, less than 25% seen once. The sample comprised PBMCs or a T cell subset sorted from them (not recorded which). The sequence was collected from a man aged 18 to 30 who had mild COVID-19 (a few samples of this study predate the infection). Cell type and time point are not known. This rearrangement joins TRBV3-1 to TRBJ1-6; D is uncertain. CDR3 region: CASSQGGRKNSPLHF. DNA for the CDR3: TGTGCCAGCAGCCAAGGGGGTCGGAAGAATTCACCCCTCCACTTT.